The clone carrying this T cell receptor (beta chain) has only a few counts. The CDR3 runs 16 residues. The V gene lost 1 base and the J gene lost 5 bases, with 17 bases spanning the gap. Germline V gene data show CDR1 as SNHLY and CDR2 as FYNNEI. TCRdb re-analysed the 5' RACE reads in MiXCR, keeping a single row per CDR3 protein. The data show around 300,000 distinct CDR3 sequences, approximately 15% seen once. The source of the sample is a study of T-cell memory formation after mild COVID-19. Study details: TCR clustering was largely donor specific.

Sequencing was carried out using PBMCs or a T cell subset sorted from them (not recorded which). The V call is TRBV2, the J call TRBJ1-1, with D possibly being TRBD1 (5 bases). This TCR was sampled from a man younger than 30 who had mild COVID-19 (a few samples of this study predate the infection). Cell type and time point are not known. The CDR3 spells CASSEGGFGGRTEAFF. The CDR3 nucleotides read TGTGCCAGCAGTGAAGGCGGGTTCGGGGGGAGGACTGAAGCTTTCTTT.